The 24 T cell receptor beta chains given below trace back to one sample, sequenced in a study of blood T cell repertoires in COVID-19 (dated by TCRdb to the early 2020s). The library was prepared using the immunoSEQ multiplex PCR assay. TCRdb limited this immuneACCESS table to in-frame rearrangements with V and J called. A share of clones is missing; checked studies link under half to unresolved V genes, and the rest is unexplained. Across this sample there are some 200,000 clones, with approximately 84% seen only once. The ten top clones hold approximately 5.9% of the sample. Input material: peripheral blood. Receptor source: an elderly man with acute or convalescent COVID-19.

This clone was found once. This rearrangement joins TRBV5-1 to TRBJ2-2, with D perhaps matching TRBD2 (5 bases). This CDR3 is 16 amino acids long. The germline V and J ends were trimmed by 0 bases and 6 bases, with 15 bases remaining between them. From germline, CDR1 is SGHRS and CDR2 YFSETQ. The DNA of the CDR3 is TGCGCCAGCAGCTTGGCTTCGGGAATTGGGTCCGGGGAGCTGTTTTTT. Encoded protein: CASSLASGIGSGELFF.

V is TRBV29-1 and J is TRBJ2-7; the D gene is possibly TRBD2 (6 bases). Trimming left V 5 bases short and J 3 bases short, with 14 bases between. Germline CDR1 SQVTM, CDR2 ANQGSEA. The CDR3 spans 13 residues. CDR3 coding DNA: TGCAGCGTTCGGAGGGCCCGGAACTACGAGCAGTACTTC. Translated, it gives CSVRRARNYEQYF.

The rearrangement joins TRBV18 to TRBJ1-2; 9 bases align to TRBD1. This CDR3 spans 16 amino acids. V gave up 3 bases and J gave up 0 bases; unmatched junction bases: 5. Germline CDR1 and CDR2: KGHSH and LQKENI. The CDR3 bases are TGTGCCAGCTCACCTGGACAGGGGCGCGCTAACTATGGCTACACCTTC. It translates to CASSPGQGRANYGYTF.

The chain combines TRBV10-3 with TRBJ2-4; no reliable D call. Trimming cost V 4 bases and J 0 bases, with 7 bases left between them. This CDR3 has 14 amino acids. Germline CDR1 is ENHRY and CDR2 is SYGVKD. In DNA, the CDR3 is TGTGCCATCAGTGCTGGCGGAGCCAAAAACATTCAGTACTTC. Translated, it gives CAISAGGAKNIQYF.

The J gene is TRBJ1-6, the V gene TRBV5-4, with TRBD1 matching over 9 bases. V trimming: 3 bases; J trimming: 7 bases; junction bases outside the gene matches: 5. This CDR3 region has 15 residues. The germline V gene encodes CDR1 SGHNT and CDR2 YYREEE (reference sequence). The DNA of the CDR3 is TGTGCCAGCAGCTGGGGACAGGGCGAGAATTCACCCCTCCACTTT. Amino acids: CASSWGQGENSPLHF.

The chain links TRBV7-3 to TRBJ2-3; tentative D call: TRBD1 (5 bases). The germline V gene has CDR1 SGHTA and CDR2 FQGTGA. The CDR3 spans 17 residues. V lost 2 bases and J lost 0, with 15 bases in between. The CDR3 protein is CASSLGPDSPSTDTQYF. CDR3 nucleotides: TGTGCCAGCAGCTTAGGGCCCGACAGTCCTAGCACAGATACGCAGTATTTT.

The CDR3 loop reads CASSPNFGQINYGYTF. CDR3 DNA sequence: TGTGCCAGCTCACCGAATTTCGGACAGATCAACTATGGCTACACCTTC. This chain links TRBV18 with TRBJ1-2; perhaps TRBD1 as D (6 bases). Between the trimmed V and J ends, which lost 3 bases and 2 bases, there was a span of 16 bases. The germline V gene has CDR1 KGHSH and CDR2 LQKENI. The CDR3 is 16 amino acids. Full variable domain (rest looked up from reference TRBV18 and TRBJ1-2): NAGVMQNPRHLVRRRGQEARLRCSPMKGHSHVYWYRQLPEEGLKFMVYLQKENIIDESGMPKERFSAEFPKEGPSILRIQQVVRGDSAAYFCASSPNFGQINYGYTFGSGTRLTVV.

The chain carries TRBV3-1 (or the pseudogene TRBV3-2) and TRBJ2-1; TRBD2 matches 16 bases. This CDR3 spans 18 amino acids. CDR1 and CDR2 (germline): LGHDT, YNNKEL (reference sequence). V was clipped by 2 bases and J by 9 bases; unmatched bases: 10. The chain's CDR3 is CASSQFGTSGREDTEQFF. The CDR3 DNA reads as TGTGCCAGCAGCCAATTCGGGACTAGCGGGAGGGAGGACACTGAGCAGTTCTTC.

The chain carries TRBV30 and TRBJ2-2; 9 nucleotides align to TRBD2. Germline V CDR1 and CDR2: GTSNPN, SVGIG (reference sequence). V was pared by 5 bases and J by 2 bases, with 9 bases of the junction left unmatched. This CDR3 is built from 16 residues. CDR3 region: CAWGGMTSGNTGELFF. The CDR3 DNA reads TGTGCCTGGGGGGGCATGACTAGCGGTAACACCGGGGAGCTGTTTTTT.

The rearrangement uses TRBV5-4 and TRBJ2-7, with 8 bases identical to TRBD2. This CDR3 is built from 14 residues. Germline loops: CDR1 SGHNT, CDR2 YYREEE (reference sequence). V was clipped by 2 bases and J by 4 bases; unmatched bases: 5. The CDR3 region is CASSFSGGPYEQYV. CDR3 in DNA: TGTGCCAGCAGCTTTTCGGGAGGGCCGTACGAGCAGTACGTC.

The chain carries TRBV11-2 and TRBJ1-1; D is ambiguous. Germline CDR1 SGHAT, CDR2 FQNNGV. The germline V and J ends were trimmed by 6 bases and 4 bases, with 18 bases remaining between them. The CDR3 contains 15 residues. The CDR3 sequence is CASRSDYRATTEAFF. CDR3 nucleotide sequence: TGTGCCAGCAGATCTGACTATAGGGCGACCACTGAAGCTTTCTTT.

V gene TRBV7-2 combines with J gene TRBJ1-4, with D unresolved. V lost 6 bases, J lost 4 bases, and 12 bases lay in between. The CDR3 contains 14 residues. Germline loops: CDR1 SGHTA, CDR2 FQGNSA. CDR3 sequence (DNA): TGTGCCAGCAGTCCCGAGAGCTTTAATGAAAAACTGTTTTTT. Translating it yields CASSPESFNEKLFF. The entire variable domain, with the rest obtained from reference TRBV7-2 and TRBJ1-4, is as follows: GAGVSQSPSNKVTEKGKDVELRCDPISGHTALYWYRQSLGQGLEFLIYFQGNSAPDKSGLPSDRFSAERTGGSVSTLTIQRTQQEDSAVYLCASSPESFNEKLFFGSGTQLSVL.

The chain employs TRBV5-6 and TRBJ2-3, with a tentative D call TRBD2 (6 bases). The CDR3 length is 17 residues. The ends were cut back, 7 bases at V and 0 bases at J, with 21 bases in the middle. Germline lookup yields CDR1 SGHDT and CDR2 YYEEEE. The CDR3 DNA sequence: TGTGCCAGCGGAGGGTATTGGGCGGACACTAGCACAGATACGCAGTATTTT. Its translation is CASGGYWADTSTDTQYF.

The J gene is TRBJ2-7, the V gene TRBV14, with D maybe TRBD1 (7 bases). The germline V and J ends were trimmed by 1 base and 1 base, with 14 bases remaining between them. The CDR3 runs 16 residues. Germline V CDR1 and CDR2: SGHDN, FVKESK. Here the CDR3 DNA reads TGTGCCAGCAGCCAAGGGTCCAGGGGGGCATCCTACGAGCAGTACTTC. It translates to CASSQGSRGASYEQYF.

The chain is built from TRBV4-1 and TRBJ1-5; TRBD1 agrees at 9 bases. The CDR3 contains 14 residues. Germline V CDR1 and CDR2: MGHRA, YSYEKL. After removal of 5 bases from V and 4 bases from J, the junction contained 3 bases not matched to a gene. The CDR3 sequence is CASSSGTGNQPQHF. The CDR3 DNA reads TGCGCCAGCAGCTCCGGGACAGGGAATCAGCCCCAGCATTTT.

This clone has more than one count but fewer than ten. This chain links TRBV7-8 with TRBJ2-7, with 12 bases lining up with TRBD1. The CDR3 covers 17 residues. The germline gives CDR1 SGHVS, CDR2 FQNEAQ. V was pared by 3 bases and J by 4 bases, with 10 bases of the junction left unmatched. In nucleotides, the CDR3 is TGTGCCAGCAGCTTCTCCCCCGGGACAGGGGGCGTGTACGAGCAGTACTTC. Residues: CASSFSPGTGGVYEQYF.

The chain carries TRBV12-3 or TRBV12-4 and TRBJ1-2; no definite D call. Trimming took 2 bases from V and 6 from J, leaving 10 bases between them. This CDR3 region has 13 residues. The CDR3 loop is CASSLTAAHGYTF. In DNA form, the CDR3 reads TGTGCCAGCAGTTTAACAGCGGCGCATGGCTACACCTTC.

The rearrangement uses TRBV19 and TRBJ1-6; 7 positions match TRBD1. In germline, CDR1 is LNHDA, CDR2 SQIVND (reference sequence). V lost 6 bases, J lost 5 bases, and 4 bases stayed unmatched. The CDR3 is 14 amino acids. The CDR3 nucleotides are TGTGCCAGTAGGGGGGACAGCAATAATTCACCCCTCCACTTT. This translates into CASRGDSNNSPLHF. Supplemented by reference TRBV19 and TRBJ1-6, the full variable domain reads DGGITQSPKYLFRKEGQNVTLSCEQNLNHDAMYWYRQDPGQGLRLIYYSQIVNDFQKGDIAEGYSVSREKKESFPLTVTSAQKNPTAFYLCASRGDSNNSPLHFGNGTRLTVT.

The chain links TRBV5-8 to TRBJ2-1; tentative D call: TRBD2 (5 bases). The CDR3 consists of 13 residues. Germline V lookup: CDR1 SGHTS, CDR2 YDEGEE. Trimming took off 7 bases at V and 4 bases at J, with 12 bases between the two ends. The CDR3 bases are TGTGCCAGCGCCCGGACTTCTTACAATGAGCAGTTCTTC. Encoded protein: CASARTSYNEQFF.

The CDR3 region has the DNA TGTGCCAGCAGTCGATCCGGGACTAGCGGGAGTGCGTACGAGCAGTACGTC. Translating it yields CASSRSGTSGSAYEQYV. The chain has TRBV6-6 and TRBJ2-7; 14 bases are a match to TRBD2. Germline V gene data show CDR1 as MNHNY and CDR2 as SVGAGI (reference sequence). The CDR3 has 17 amino acids. The V and J ends lost 5 bases and 4 bases, in that order; junction bases with no gene match: 10.

The genes are TRBV5-1 and TRBJ2-1; 7 bases match TRBD1. This CDR3 has 15 amino acids. V gave up 7 bases and J gave up 4 bases; unmatched junction bases: 11. Germline CDR1 SGHRS, CDR2 YFSETQ. The CDR3 DNA is TGCGCCAGCCGGAAGTCACAGGGGAGATACAATGAGCAGTTCTTC. Translation gives CASRKSQGRYNEQFF.

The rearrangement joins TRBV5-4 to TRBJ2-1, with D tentatively TRBD2 (5 bases). Germline V gene data show CDR1 as SGHNT and CDR2 as YYREEE (reference sequence). Between the trimmed V and J ends, which lost 2 bases and 10 bases, there was a span of 16 bases. This CDR3 contains 14 residues. The CDR3 region has the DNA TGTGCCAGCAGCTTCCGAAGCGGCGCACAAGAGCAGTTCTTC. It translates to CASSFRSGAQEQFF.

V gene TRBV9 combines with J gene TRBJ1-2; 7 bases line up with TRBD1. The CDR3 has 14 amino acids. The germline V gene has CDR1 SGDLS and CDR2 YYNGEE. Germline trimming cut 2 bases from V and 6 bases from J; bases unmatched to any gene: 7. The CDR3 reads CASSVSQGEDGYTF. DNA for the CDR3: TGTGCCAGCAGCGTTTCTCAGGGGGAGGATGGCTACACCTTC.

This clone has just a few counts. The chain uses TRBV18 and TRBJ2-7, with TRBD1 identical over 7 bases. The CDR3 totals 14 residues. The J segment lost 5 bases and the V segment lost 5 bases, leaving 9 bases of the junction unmatched. Germline V gene sequence: CDR1 KGHSH, CDR2 LQKENI. This CDR3 reads CASSNGQALNEQYV. Written as DNA, the CDR3 is TGTGCCAGCTCAAATGGACAGGCACTAAACGAGCAGTACGTC.